This T cell receptor beta chain was retrieved from a study of cytomegalovirus exposure and HLA in healthy donors. Regarding the study as a whole: A later look showed TCR association rates differing by HLA locus, highest for DRB1 and lowest for HLA-C.

Concerning this clone itself: Its antigen remains unknown. Compared with germline, one end of the junction differs, possibly owing to a read error.

From germline, CDR1 is SEHNR and CDR2 FQNEAQ (reference sequence). The CDR3 is 15 residues long. The PCR made use of 60 Vbeta and 13 Jbeta primers. Clones were sequenced by immunoSEQ multiplex PCR, and TCRdb holds only the in-frame ones, with some missing. There are some 200,000 clones in the sample; roughly 79% occur only once, and roughly 1.9% lies in the top ten. The chain carries TRBV7-9 and TRBJ2-7; TRBD1 matches 8 bases. This receptor was obtained from a man in his late teens or twenties in good health and CMV-seronegative. Sequenced sample: PBMCs. The CDR3 loop is CSSSRQGAYAYEQYF. CDR3 DNA sequence: TGTTCCAGCAGCCGCCAGGGGGCGTACGCCTACGAGCAGTACTTC.